One T cell receptor beta chain is described in this entry. Germline V CDR1 and CDR2: LNHNV, YYDKDF (reference sequence). The CDR3 has 14 residues. Trimming stripped 0 bases from V and 5 bases from J, with 9 bases between. The data stem from a study of cytomegalovirus exposure and HLA in healthy donors. Amplification used 60 Vbeta primers and 13 Jbeta primers. Assay used: immunoSEQ multiplex PCR; TCRdb lists only in-frame clones, some missing. The sample gives roughly 100,000 clones, roughly 82% of which show up once; under 8% is in the top ten. Source material: PBMCs. This receptor was identified in a woman aged 45-60 years in good health and CMV-seropositive. The V call is TRBV15, the J call TRBJ2-3, with D possibly matching TRBD2 (6 bases). The DNA for the CDR3 is TGTGCCACCAGCAGAGATGTGGGGGGAGATACGCAGTATTTT. It is translated as CATSRDVGGDTQYF.